This TCR beta chain was sequenced during a study of blood T cell repertoires in COVID-19. About the study: PBMCs, B-cell-depleted T cells, or T cells provided the cDNA or gDNA that made up the material.

The germline V and J ends were trimmed by 1 base and 6 bases, with 15 bases remaining between them. CDR1 and CDR2 (germline): MDHEN, SYDVKM. This CDR3 contains 16 residues. This clone was picked up one time. Libraries were prepared by immunoSEQ multiplex PCR; TCRdb keeps only in-frame clonotypes and omits some of them. The sample has about 180,000 clones; roughly 85% are singletons. The TCR sequence derives from a man aged 55-75 years who had recovered from COVID-19. Specimen: PBMCs or T cells enriched from blood (not recorded which). The genes are TRBV28 and TRBJ2-2, with D possibly matching TRBD2 (6 bases). The CDR3 DNA follows: TGTGCCAGCAGTTTATCCAACCCCGGGGGAGCCGGGGAGCTGTTTTTT. It translates to CASSLSNPGGAGELFF.